Here is one T cell receptor beta chain with its context. Antigen unknown. These data originate in a study of lymphopenia after photon versus proton radiotherapy. Clones were read by immunoSEQ multiplex PCR, and TCRdb kept only the in-frame ones, dropping some. The data contain about 18,000 clones, 70% to 90% of them singletons. Whole-study results and caveats: Post-nadir TCR diversity decline inversely tracked overall survival among those who died. Relative stability marked proton patients; photon patients lost diversity and naive cells. Oligoclonal CD8+ Temra expansion after nadir drove photon patients' diversity drop.

Trimming cost V 2 bases and J 6 bases; bases outside gene matches: 12. The CDR3 is 16 residues long. Germline V gene data show CDR1 as MNHNS and CDR2 as SASEGT. This chain joins TRBV6-1 and TRBJ2-7, with TRBD1 identical over 8 bases. The starting material was peripheral blood, obtained from a patient treated with proton-based radiotherapy. This clonotype was obtained from a man in his 70s with pancreatic cancer. The CDR3, as DNA: TGTGCCAGCAGTGAACAGGTCACAGGGGGAACCTCCGAGCAGTACTTC. As protein: CASSEQVTGGTSEQYF.